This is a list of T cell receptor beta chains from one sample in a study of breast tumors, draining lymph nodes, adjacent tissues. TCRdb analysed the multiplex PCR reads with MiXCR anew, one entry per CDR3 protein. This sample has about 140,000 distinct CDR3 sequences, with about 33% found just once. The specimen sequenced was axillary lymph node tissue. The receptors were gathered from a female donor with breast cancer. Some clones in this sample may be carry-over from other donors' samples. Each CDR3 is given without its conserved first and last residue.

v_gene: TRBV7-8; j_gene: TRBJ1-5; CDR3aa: ASSFSKQGDQPQH
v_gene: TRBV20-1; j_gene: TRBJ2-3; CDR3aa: SARDPGKSTDTQY
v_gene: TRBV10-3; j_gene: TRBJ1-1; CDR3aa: AISDVRDGTEAF
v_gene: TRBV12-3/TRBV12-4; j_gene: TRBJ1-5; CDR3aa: ASRSGTVNQPQH
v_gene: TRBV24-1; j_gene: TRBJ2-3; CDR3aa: AIRDRGTDTQY
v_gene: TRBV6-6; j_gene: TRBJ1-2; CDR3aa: ASSRLSSGGDGYT
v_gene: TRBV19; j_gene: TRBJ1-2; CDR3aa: ASSVPGADYGYT
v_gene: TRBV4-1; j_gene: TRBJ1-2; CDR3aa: ASSQESGFYGYT
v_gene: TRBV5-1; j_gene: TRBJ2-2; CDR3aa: ASSLTGAGNTGELF
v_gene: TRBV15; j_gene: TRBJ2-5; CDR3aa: ATSSASVPETQY
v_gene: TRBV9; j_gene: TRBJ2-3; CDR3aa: ASSVEAGSTTDTQY
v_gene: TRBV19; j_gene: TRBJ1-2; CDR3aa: ASSNPGTGAYGYT
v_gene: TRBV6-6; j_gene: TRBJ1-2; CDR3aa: ASSQGSDKHYGYT
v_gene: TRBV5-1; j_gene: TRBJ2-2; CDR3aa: ASSLTAGAGELF
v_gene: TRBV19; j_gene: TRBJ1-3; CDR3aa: ASSIGGTGNTIY
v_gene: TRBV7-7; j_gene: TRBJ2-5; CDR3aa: ASSLQGQGEGNQPQY
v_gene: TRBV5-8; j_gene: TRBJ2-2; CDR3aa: ASSYHRGPTGELF
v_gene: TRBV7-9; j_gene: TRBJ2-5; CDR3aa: ASSLNGGEETQY
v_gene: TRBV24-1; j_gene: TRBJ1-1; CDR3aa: ATSDSGTEAF
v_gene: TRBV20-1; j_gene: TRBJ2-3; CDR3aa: SAETQAGTDTQY
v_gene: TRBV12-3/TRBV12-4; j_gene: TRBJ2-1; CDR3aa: ASTGTGVGEQF
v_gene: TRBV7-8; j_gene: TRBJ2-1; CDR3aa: ASSLAHGGSYNEQF
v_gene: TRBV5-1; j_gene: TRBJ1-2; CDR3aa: ASSADRQGIYGCT
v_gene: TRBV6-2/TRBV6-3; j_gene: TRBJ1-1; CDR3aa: ASSLYGLNTEAF
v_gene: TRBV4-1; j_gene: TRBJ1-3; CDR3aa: ASSQETVRALGGNTIY
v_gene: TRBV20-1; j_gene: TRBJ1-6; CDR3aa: SASDRDNSPLH
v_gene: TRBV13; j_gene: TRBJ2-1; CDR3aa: ASSLPRQGQF
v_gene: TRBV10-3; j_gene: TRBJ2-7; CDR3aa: AISPSARQGFTYEQY
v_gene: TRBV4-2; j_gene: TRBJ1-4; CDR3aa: ASSQESRGSNEKLF
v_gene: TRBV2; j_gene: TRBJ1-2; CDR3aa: ASSPTERPGGYT
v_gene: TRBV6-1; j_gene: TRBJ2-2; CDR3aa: ASNILNTGELF
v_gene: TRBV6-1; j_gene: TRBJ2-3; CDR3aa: ASSTRATKNAQY
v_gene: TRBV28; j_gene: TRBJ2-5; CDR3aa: ASSRTETQY
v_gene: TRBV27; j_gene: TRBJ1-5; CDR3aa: ASHKGAWGNQPQH
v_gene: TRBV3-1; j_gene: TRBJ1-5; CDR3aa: ASSRGNQPQH
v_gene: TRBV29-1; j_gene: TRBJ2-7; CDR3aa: SVDFGTGFGEQY
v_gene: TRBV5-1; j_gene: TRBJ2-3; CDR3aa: ASSLGLAGGFTDTQY
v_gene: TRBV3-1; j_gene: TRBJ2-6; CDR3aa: ASRPGQGASGANVLT
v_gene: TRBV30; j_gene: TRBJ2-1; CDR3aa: AWSYSGEQF
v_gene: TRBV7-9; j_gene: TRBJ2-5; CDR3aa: ASRSDRGLGIETQY
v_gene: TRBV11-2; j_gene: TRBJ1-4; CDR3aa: ASSQGTDYRVLF
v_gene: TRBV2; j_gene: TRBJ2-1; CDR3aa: ASTTDSANSYNEQF
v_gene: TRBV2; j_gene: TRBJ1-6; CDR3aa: ASAGVGSPLH
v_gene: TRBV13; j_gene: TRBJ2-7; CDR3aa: ASSLRGIGGGTGEQY
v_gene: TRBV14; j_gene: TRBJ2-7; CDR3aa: ASGQGGTGPYEQY